The clone carrying this T cell receptor (beta chain) was counted between two and nine times. The antigen is undetermined. The source of the sample is a study of OX40 agonist ivuxolimab in advanced cancers. Background on the study: The patients' treatment was ivuxolimab, an agonistic anti-OX40 (CD134) antibody. Three patients got partial responses; one had hepatocellular carcinoma and two had cutaneous melanoma.

This CDR3 is built from 17 residues. V shed 4 bases, J shed 4 bases, and the junction held 11 bases outside the gene matches. Per the germline V gene, CDR1 is SGHRS and CDR2 is YFSETQ. Study-wide findings and caveats: In general, CD8+ T cells held more expanded clones than CD4+ did, on average.

Assay: immunoSEQ multiplex PCR; the TCRdb copy retains only in-frame clones and omits some. The data contain roughly 72,000 clones, roughly nine tenths of them singletons. Exclusion applied to patients with autoimmune disease history or systemic immunosuppression. The source is an adult with an advanced solid tumor such as melanoma, head and neck, liver or kidney cancer. This chain uses TRBV5-1 with TRBJ1-6, with TRBD1 matching 7 bases. Specimen: CD4+ or CD8+ T cells sorted from blood, collected in a trial of the OX40 agonist ivuxolimab. CDR3 loop: CASSRDREVFYNSPLHF. The DNA of the CDR3 is TGCGCCAGCAGCCGCGACAGGGAGGTCTTTTATAATTCACCCCTCCACTTT.